A single sample is the source of the 14 T cell receptor beta chains below, sequenced in a study of cytomegalovirus exposure and HLA in healthy donors. Researchers ran the PCR with 60 Vbeta and 13 Jbeta primers. Profiling relied on immunoSEQ multiplex PCR, and the TCRdb table lists in-frame clones only, not all of them. The profile covers under 200,000 clones, with approximately 80% appearing a single time and less than 0.65% taken by the ten largest. Sequenced sample: PBMCs. The receptors here all came from a woman aged 45-65 years in good health and CMV-seronegative.

The V and J genes are TRBV2 and TRBJ2-2; D is unresolved. The CDR3 covers 12 residues. Deletions cut 5 bases from V and 1 base from J, with 2 bases between. Germline CDR1 is SNHLY and CDR2 is FYNNEI. This chain's CDR3 is CASSLNTGELFF. The CDR3, as DNA: TGTGCCAGCAGTCTGAACACCGGGGAGCTGTTTTTT.

The rearrangement joins TRBV2 to TRBJ2-5, with TRBD2 matching over 10 bases. V lost 2 bases and J lost 1; bases outside the gene matches: 1. This CDR3 region has 15 residues. In germline, CDR1 is SNHLY, CDR2 FYNNEI. CDR3 protein: CASSELAGGQETQYF. The CDR3 DNA reads as TGTGCCAGCAGTGAATTAGCGGGGGGCCAAGAGACCCAGTACTTC. Variable domain in full (rest from reference TRBV2 and TRBJ2-5): EPEVTQTPSHQVTQMGQEVILRCVPISNHLYFYWYRQILGQKVEFLVSFYNNEISEKSEIFDDQFSVERPDGSNFTLKIRSTKLEDSAMYFCASSELAGGQETQYFGPGTRLLVL.

This sequence joins TRBV9 and TRBJ1-4; D unresolved. V lost 4 bases and J lost 0, with 10 bases in between. The CDR3 runs to 15 residues. Germline V gene sequence: CDR1 SGDLS, CDR2 YYNGEE. Written as DNA, the CDR3 is TGTGCCAGCAGCCCCCAAGCTGCAACTAATGAAAAACTGTTTTTT. It encodes CASSPQAATNEKLFF.

This clone has only one observation. This chain uses TRBV2 with TRBJ1-5, with D perhaps TRBD1 (6 bases). The CDR3 loop spans 13 amino acids. The germline V and J ends were trimmed by 5 bases and 5 bases, with 10 bases remaining between them. Germline CDR1 SNHLY, CDR2 FYNNEI. CDR3 DNA sequence: TGTGCCAGCAGTCTCCGGACAGATCAGCCCCAGCATTTT. Protein: CASSLRTDQPQHF. The full variable domain, with the rest looked up from reference TRBV2 and TRBJ1-5, is EPEVTQTPSHQVTQMGQEVILRCVPISNHLYFYWYRQILGQKVEFLVSFYNNEISEKSEIFDDQFSVERPDGSNFTLKIRSTKLEDSAMYFCASSLRTDQPQHFGDGTRLSIL.

The genes are TRBV7-2 and TRBJ1-3; D is perhaps TRBD1 (5 bases). Per the germline V gene, CDR1 is SGHTA and CDR2 is FQGNSA. This CDR3 is built from 15 residues. V dropped 3 bases and J dropped 1 base, with 10 bases sitting between them. Written as DNA, the CDR3 is TGTGCCAGCAGCTTGGAAGGGGTTTCTGGAAACACCATATATTTT. Its translation is CASSLEGVSGNTIYF.

The V gene is TRBV19, the J gene TRBJ2-5, with D tentatively TRBD2 (6 bases). V lost 3 bases to trimming and J lost 1 base, with 15 bases between them. Per the germline V gene, CDR1 is LNHDA and CDR2 is SQIVND (reference sequence). CDR3 length: 16 residues. The CDR3: CASSIWSGTLQETQYF. In DNA form, the CDR3 reads TGTGCCAGTAGTATTTGGTCAGGGACTCTCCAAGAGACCCAGTACTTC.

The rearrangement links TRBV28 to TRBJ1-5; 7 bases are shared with TRBD1. With V trimmed by 4 bases and J by 2 bases, 5 bases remained unmatched. CDR3 length: 15 residues. Germline CDR1 reads MDHEN; CDR2 reads SYDVKM. The DNA of the CDR3 is TGTGCCAGCAGTTCCTGGACAGGTGGCAATCAGCCCCAGCATTTT. Translation: CASSSWTGGNQPQHF.

The CDR3 sequence: CASSHPGTESYEQYF. CDR3 coding DNA: TGTGCCAGCAGCCACCCGGGGACAGAGTCCTACGAGCAGTACTTC. The chain employs TRBV7-9 and TRBJ2-7, with 7 positions matching TRBD1. The trim removed 5 bases at V and 1 base at J, leaving 8 bases unmatched. The CDR3 is 15 residues long. Germline V gives CDR1 SEHNR, CDR2 FQNEAQ (reference sequence).

This clone turned up a few times. This chain uses TRBV18 with TRBJ1-3; D not certain. Germline V gene lookup returns CDR1 KGHSH and CDR2 LQKENI. Trimming left V 3 bases short and J 8 bases short, with 8 bases between. There are 12 residues in the CDR3. In DNA form, the CDR3 reads TGTGCCAGCTCACCTTCCGGAGACACCATATATTTT. Translated: CASSPSGDTIYF.

The V and J genes are TRBV6-5 and TRBJ2-6; TRBD1 matches at 8 bases. This CDR3 has 13 amino acids. The germline CDR1 and CDR2 sequences are MNHEY and SVGAGI. The J segment lost 12 bases and the V segment lost 6 bases, leaving 7 bases of the junction unmatched. The CDR3 coding sequence is TGTGCCAGCAGCTCGGACAGGGCTAGCGTCCTGACTTTC. Translation: CASSSDRASVLTF.

The chain employs TRBV13 and TRBJ2-1, with 8 bases that match TRBD1. The V segment lost 5 bases and the J segment 8 bases; nucleotides outside the gene matches: 5. CDR3 size: 13 residues. Germline CDR1 is PRHDT and CDR2 is FYEKMQ (reference sequence). The CDR3 sequence: CASSTTGGYEQFF. DNA for the CDR3: TGTGCCAGCAGCACTACAGGGGGATATGAGCAGTTCTTC.

Concerning this clone itself: The same CDR3 can be traced to other DNA sequences in this sample. CDR3 nucleotides: TGCGCCAGCAGCCATTGGGACAGGGAAGGCTACACCTTC. Encoded protein: CASSHWDREGYTF. V is TRBV4-1 and J is TRBJ1-2; 9 bases map to TRBD1. CDR1 MGHRA and CDR2 YSYEKL come from the germline V gene. The CDR3 is 13 amino acids. J gave up 8 bases and V 3 bases, and 4 bases lay outside the gene matches.

The V and J genes are TRBV5-1 and TRBJ2-5, with 8 bases identical to TRBD1. Germline V gene data show CDR1 as SGHRS and CDR2 as YFSETQ. The CDR3 is 14 amino acids. After removal of 0 bases from V and 13 bases from J, the junction contained 11 bases not matched to a gene. The CDR3 DNA is TGCGCCAGCAGCTTGGATTCGGCCTTTACAGGGGGGTACTTC. Residues: CASSLDSAFTGGYF.

V is TRBV28 and J is TRBJ2-2, with 9 nucleotides matching TRBD1. CDR3 length equals 14 residues. CDR1 is MDHEN, CDR2 SYDVKM, per germline. The V gene end was trimmed by 5 bases and the J gene end by 5 bases; junction bases not matched to a gene: 3. CDR3 DNA sequence: TGTGCCAGCAGTAGGGACAGGGCGACCGGGGAGCTGTTTTTT. Protein sequence: CASSRDRATGELFF. The entire variable domain, with the rest obtained from reference TRBV28 and TRBJ2-2, is as follows: DVKVTQSSRYLVKRTGEKVFLECVQDMDHENMFWYRQDPGLGLRLIYFSYDVKMKEKGDIPEGYSVSREKKERFSLILESASTNQTSMYLCASSRDRATGELFFGEGSRLTVL.